Listed below are T cell receptor beta chains from one sample, sequenced in a study of blood T cell repertoires in COVID-19. Assay: immunoSEQ multiplex PCR; the TCRdb copy retains only in-frame clones and omits some. In the table there are some 250,000 clones, 86% of which are singletons. The sequenced material came from peripheral blood. The receptors derive from a woman under 40 with COVID-19, enrolled during active disease. The CDR3 runs from the conserved cysteine through the conserved F or W. Each record gives: clone size, D gene, J gene, V gene, CDR3 DNA, CDR3 protein. The D gene is left open where the match is weak. The size entry is marked missing in some rows and otherwise reads once, few, many or a size class.

>few|NA|TRBJ1-2|TRBV6-5
TGTGCCAGCAGCCTCGGGGAGGGGGTACCTGGCTACACCTTC
CASSLGEGVPGYTF
>few|NA|TRBJ2-1|TRBV6-5
TGTGCCAGCAGTTACGCAGGGTCCTACAATGAGCAGTTCTTC
CASSYAGSYNEQFF
>once|NA|TRBJ2-1|TRBV6-5
TGTGCCAGCAGTTACTCGAGGGAGGACAATGAGCAGTTCTTC
CASSYSREDNEQFF
>NA|TRBD1|TRBJ2-4|TRBV5-4
TGTGCCAGCAGCTTTACCGGGACAGGGTTACACATTCAGTACTTC
CASSFTGTGLHIQYF
>NA|NA|TRBJ2-1|TRBV28
TGTGCCAGCAGTTTATACCTAAATGAGCAGTTCTTC
CASSLYLNEQFF
>NA|NA|TRBJ2-7|TRBV5-1
TGCGCCAGCAGCTTGGAGTTACAGGCGGACGAGCAGTACTTC
CASSLELQADEQYF
>NA|NA|TRBJ1-2|TRBV21-1
TGTGCCAGCAGCAAAGGGTCAGGAGGAAATGGCTACACCTTC
CASSKGSGGNGYTF
>NA|NA|TRBJ1-3|TRBV5-1
TGCGCCAGCCGCTCCGGGTCCTACTCTTCTGGAAACACCATATATTTT
CASRSGSYSSGNTIYF
>once|NA|TRBJ2-5|TRBV5-1
TGCGCCAGCAGCCCCCGCGGCGAACAAGAGACCCAGTACTTC
CASSPRGEQETQYF
>NA|NA|TRBJ2-2|TRBV21-1
TGTGCCAGCAGCAAAGAAGGAGGAAAGCCACAGGGTCCGCACGGGGAGCTGTTTTTT
CASSKEGGKPQGPHGELFF
>NA|TRBD1|TRBJ2-1|TRBV7-2
TGTGCCAGCACCTTGGGGGCAGGGGGCAATGAGCAGTTCTTC
CASTLGAGGNEQFF
>NA|TRBD1|TRBJ1-6|TRBV18
TGTGCCAGCTCACCACCGGGACAGGGTAATTCACCCCTCCACTTT
CASSPPGQGNSPLHF
>NA|TRBD1|TRBJ2-7|TRBV18
TGTGCCAGCTCACCCGGGACAGGGGTCTACGAGCAGTACTTC
CASSPGTGVYEQYF
>few|NA|TRBJ1-3|TRBV9
TGTGCCAGCAGCGCCTTCCCCTCTGGAAACACCATATATTTT
CASSAFPSGNTIYF
>NA|NA|TRBJ2-7|TRBV29-1
TGCAGCGTTGCAAAGGCGCAGGCGCCCTACGAGCAGTACTTC
CSVAKAQAPYEQYF
>NA|NA|TRBJ2-3|TRBV2
TGTGCCGGTAGACAGGATACAGATACGCAGTATTTT
CAGRQDTDTQYF
>few|NA|TRBJ1-4|TRBV5-5
TGTGCCAGCAGCTTGTGGGCGAGTAAGGAAAAACTGTTTTTT
CASSLWASKEKLFF
>NA|TRBD1|TRBJ1-1|TRBV19
TGTGCCAGTAGTATAGCAGGGCGACAGGGCACTGAAGCTTTCTTT
CASSIAGRQGTEAFF
>NA|TRBD1|TRBJ1-1|TRBV9
TGTGCCAGCAGCGGTCCGGGACAGGGGGCGCGTTATGAAGCTTTCTTT
CASSGPGQGARYEAFF
>NA|NA|TRBJ2-1|TRBV5-1
TGCGCCAGCAGCGGGACACTCCTTGGCTCCTACAATGAGCAGTTCTTC
CASSGTLLGSYNEQFF
>NA|TRBD1|TRBJ1-2|TRBV6-1
TGTGCCAGCAGTGATCCAGGGGGGAACTATGGCTACACCTTC
CASSDPGGNYGYTF
>few|NA|TRBJ1-5|TRBV19
TGTGCCAGTAGTCTTGGGACGGAGGGTAGCAATCAGCCCCAGCATTTT
CASSLGTEGSNQPQHF
>few|TRBD1|TRBJ1-5|TRBV6-5
TGTGCCAGCAGAGCGACAGGGGCCCCCAATCAGCCCCAGCATTTT
CASRATGAPNQPQHF
>NA|NA|TRBJ2-7|TRBV11-2
TGTGCCAGCAGCTTACCCGACAGTAGCTACGAGCAGTACTTC
CASSLPDSSYEQYF
>few|NA|TRBJ2-7|TRBV5-4
TGTGCCAGCAGCTTGGAGGGAGGCTCCTACGAGCAGTACTTC
CASSLEGGSYEQYF
>once|NA|TRBJ2-7|TRBV14
TGTGCCAGCAGCCAAGATAGCTCTAGACTCTCCTACGAGCAGTACTTC
CASSQDSSRLSYEQYF
>NA|TRBD1|TRBJ2-2|TRBV10-1
TGCGCCAGCAGGAGGACAGGGGACACCGGGGAGCTGTTTTTT
CASRRTGDTGELFF
>NA|NA|TRBJ2-2|TRBV10-3
TGTGCCATCAGTGTAAACACCGGGGAGCTGTTTTTT
CAISVNTGELFF
>NA|NA|TRBJ1-2|TRBV27
TGTGCCAGCAGTTTAATAAGGGGAGGGGGCTATGGCTACACCTTC
CASSLIRGGGYGYTF
>NA|NA|TRBJ1-5|TRBV5-6
TGTGCCAGCAGCTTGTATACAGGCGTCCAGCCCCAGCATTTT
CASSLYTGVQPQHF
>few|TRBD1|TRBJ1-6|TRBV5-6
TGTGCCAGCAGCCGTAGTCCCGGGACAGTATTTAATTCACCCCTCCACTTT
CASSRSPGTVFNSPLHF
>few|NA|TRBJ2-7|TRBV9
TGTGCCAGCAGCCCGGACACAATTCACGAGCAGTACTTC
CASSPDTIHEQYF
>few|NA|TRBJ1-3|TRBV5-1
TGCGCCAGCAGCTTGGCCAGCAGGGCCTCTGGAAACACCATATATTTT
CASSLASRASGNTIYF
>NA|TRBD1|TRBJ2-1|TRBV27
TGTGCCAGCAGTTTGGACCGGGACAGTCAGTTCTTC
CASSLDRDSQFF
>NA|TRBD2|TRBJ2-2|TRBV15
TGTGCCACCAGCACCTCCCAGCTAGCGGGGGCCAACACCGGGGAGCTGTTTTTT
CATSTSQLAGANTGELFF
>NA|NA|TRBJ2-5|TRBV2
TGTGCCAGCAGGGTCGCAGGGTTCCAAGAGACCCAGTACTTC
CASRVAGFQETQYF
>NA|TRBD2|TRBJ2-3|TRBV2
TGTGCCAGCAGTGTGCCCGAGACTAGCAGCGCAGATACGCAGTATTTT
CASSVPETSSADTQYF
>NA|TRBD1|TRBJ1-2|TRBV18
TGTGCCAGCTCACCGCTGGACAGGGCGGAGGGCTACACCTTC
CASSPLDRAEGYTF
>NA|NA|TRBJ1-1|TRBV19
TGTGCCAGTAGTATAGATCTCGGCAGGGGTGGCACTGAAGCTTTCTTT
CASSIDLGRGGTEAFF
>NA|TRBD1|TRBJ2-3|TRBV5-1
TGCGCCAGCAGCTTAGGACAGGGTAGGTCAGATACGCAGTATTTT
CASSLGQGRSDTQYF
>NA|TRBD1|TRBJ1-5|TRBV2
TGTGCCAGCAGTGGGACCTCGACAGGGCCATATCAGCCCCAGCATTTT
CASSGTSTGPYQPQHF
>few|NA|TRBJ2-1|TRBV11-2
TGTGCCAGCAGCTTAGACACCGGGGGGCTATACAATGAGCAGTTCTTC
CASSLDTGGLYNEQFF
>NA|NA|TRBJ1-5|TRBV7-9
TGTGCCAGCAGCTTAGATAGAGATAATCAGCCCCAGCATTTT
CASSLDRDNQPQHF
>NA|NA|TRBJ1-1|TRBV4-1
TGCGCCAGCAGCCAAGATCTTTCTTACAGGAACACTGAAGCTTTCTTT
CASSQDLSYRNTEAFF
>NA|TRBD2|TRBJ2-5|TRBV13
TGTGCCAGCAGCTTAGGCCTAGCGGGACAAGAGACCCAGTACTTC
CASSLGLAGQETQYF
>NA|NA|TRBJ1-2|TRBV2
TGTGCCAGCCGACAAAACCCCGGGACACCTGATAACTATGGCTACACCTTC
CASRQNPGTPDNYGYTF
>NA|NA|TRBJ2-1|TRBV7-2
TGTGCCAGCAGCTTTAGTTACCCCCTGTTGGAGGGTGGGAATGAGCAGTTCTTC
CASSFSYPLLEGGNEQFF
>NA|NA|TRBJ1-6|TRBV10-1
TGCGCCAGTAGCCGGGGGAGGATCAATTCACCCCTCCACTTT
CASSRGRINSPLHF
>NA|NA|TRBJ2-5|TRBV2
TGTGCCAGCGTACAGGACAGAAAAGAGACCCAGTACTTC
CASVQDRKETQYF
>NA|NA|TRBJ2-1|TRBV28
TGTGCCAGCAGTTCAACTAGTAGGCATGAGCAGTTCTTC
CASSSTSRHEQFF
>NA|TRBD1|TRBJ1-1|TRBV3-1/TRBV3-2
TGTGCCAGCAGCCAGCTCAGGACAGGGCGGACTGAAGCTTTCTTT
CASSQLRTGRTEAFF
>NA|NA|TRBJ1-5|TRBV19
TGTGCCAGTACTGGAGGATATATAGTGGGCAATCAGCCCCAGCATTTT
CASTGGYIVGNQPQHF